A single sample gave rise to the 10 T cell receptor beta chains below, sequenced in a study of shared clonotypes between healthy human individuals. Assay: immunoSEQ multiplex PCR; the TCRdb copy retains only in-frame clones and omits some. This table holds fewer than 850,000 clones, roughly 87% found once. Material: memory CD8+ T cells from PBMCs. Subset denoted: CD45RO+ cells pooled with CCR7-negative TemRA cells. The receptor set was obtained from a man aged 18 to 35 in good health. Some clones in this sample may be carry-over from other donors' samples.

The chain links TRBV5-1 to TRBJ2-6, with 8 bases aligning to TRBD1. This CDR3 has 20 residues. The V segment lost 1 base and the J segment 0 bases; nucleotides outside the gene matches: 12. Germline CDR1 and CDR2: SGHRS and YFSETQ. The CDR3 DNA reads TGCGCCAGCAGCTTGTCCGGTTGGGACAGGCCCTTCTCTGGGGCCAACGTCCTGACTTTC. Amino acids: CASSLSGWDRPFSGANVLTF.

The V and J genes are TRBV13 and TRBJ1-2; unclear D gene. Germline CDR1 is PRHDT and CDR2 is FYEKMQ (reference sequence). CDR3 length: 14 amino acids. Trimming left V 4 bases short and J 3 bases short, with 12 bases between. In DNA, the CDR3 is TGTGCCAGCAGCTCCGGCCTGGCGGACTATGGCTACACCTTC. This codes for CASSSGLADYGYTF. The complete variable domain, with remaining parts taken from reference TRBV13 and TRBJ1-2, reads AAGVIQSPRHLIKEKRETATLKCYPIPRHDTVYWYQQGPGQDPQFLISFYEKMQSDKGSIPDRFSAQQFSDYHSELNMSSLELGDSALYFCASSSGLADYGYTFGSGTRLTVV.

This clone has a single count. The chain recombines TRBV19 with TRBJ1-4; possibly TRBD1 for D (5 bases). This CDR3 has 16 amino acids. In germline, CDR1 is LNHDA, CDR2 SQIVND (reference sequence). The V gene lost 0 bases and the J gene lost 4 bases, with 12 bases spanning the gap. Here the CDR3 reads CASSIDRQPINEKLFF. The CDR3 DNA reads TGTGCCAGTAGTATAGATCGACAGCCAATTAATGAAAAACTGTTTTTT.

The chain combines TRBV29-1 with TRBJ2-1; D uncertain. This CDR3 is 12 amino acids long. The germline V gene encodes CDR1 SQVTM and CDR2 ANQGSEA. The V gene lost 1 base and the J gene lost 7 bases, with 8 bases spanning the gap. CDR3: CSVEVVVNEQFF. In DNA, the CDR3 is TGCAGCGTTGAAGTGGTCGTTAATGAGCAGTTCTTC.

This chain links TRBV7-2 with TRBJ2-1, with TRBD2 identical over 11 bases. The CDR3 totals 15 residues. With V trimmed by 5 bases and J by 9 bases, 9 bases remained unmatched. Germline V gene lookup returns CDR1 SGHTA and CDR2 FQGNSA. The CDR3 protein is CASSPLAGGPGEQFF. The CDR3 coding sequence is TGTGCCAGCAGCCCGTTAGCGGGAGGGCCAGGTGAGCAGTTCTTC.

The chain uses TRBV27 and TRBJ2-7, with D perhaps being TRBD1 or TRBD2 (6 bases each). CDR1 MNHEY and CDR2 SMNVEV come from the germline V gene (reference sequence). There are 17 residues in the CDR3. V was cut by 11 bases and J by 3 bases, with 29 bases left in between. Here the CDR3 reads CASGAMDRSIVVYEQYF. In DNA form, the CDR3 reads TGTGCCTCGGGGGCTATGGACCGCTCAATCGTGGTCTACGAGCAGTACTTC.

CDR3 bases: TGTGCCAGCGCAAACCCGGGACAGAAGGGCGAGCAGTACTTC. The encoded protein is CASANPGQKGEQYF. The chain couples TRBV14 to TRBJ2-7; 7 bases map to TRBD1. This CDR3 contains 14 residues. Unmatched junction bases numbered 13, after V lost 8 bases and J lost 6 bases. Germline V gene data show CDR1 as SGHDN and CDR2 as FVKESK.

The chain carries TRBV6-5 and TRBJ1-5; no definite D call. Germline values: CDR1 MNHEY, CDR2 SVGAGI. The CDR3 covers 12 residues. V was shortened by 6 bases and J by 6 bases, with 9 bases between the two germline ends. The CDR3 reads CASRQPGQPQHF. The CDR3 nucleotides read TGTGCCAGCAGGCAACCCGGTCAGCCCCAGCATTTT.

In nucleotides, the CDR3 is TGTGCCAGCAGCCCAGGACAGGGGGTGAGGAGGAACTATGGCTACACCTTC. Its protein product is CASSPGQGVRRNYGYTF. This chain connects TRBV7-9 to TRBJ1-2, with 10 positions matching TRBD1. The V gene's germline CDR1 is SEHNR and CDR2 FQNEAQ (reference sequence). V shed 5 bases and J 2 bases; nucleotides not matched to a gene: 11. CDR3 length: 17 amino acids.

The chain uses TRBV16 and TRBJ2-7, with 12 bases aligning to TRBD2. The V and J ends lost 3 bases and 4 bases, in that order; junction bases with no gene match: 4. The CDR3 runs to 15 residues. Germline CDR1 reads KGHSY; CDR2 reads FQNENV. The CDR3 sequence is CASSQTSGSFYEQYF. The CDR3 coding sequence is TGTGCCAGCAGCCAGACTAGCGGGAGTTTTTACGAGCAGTACTTC.